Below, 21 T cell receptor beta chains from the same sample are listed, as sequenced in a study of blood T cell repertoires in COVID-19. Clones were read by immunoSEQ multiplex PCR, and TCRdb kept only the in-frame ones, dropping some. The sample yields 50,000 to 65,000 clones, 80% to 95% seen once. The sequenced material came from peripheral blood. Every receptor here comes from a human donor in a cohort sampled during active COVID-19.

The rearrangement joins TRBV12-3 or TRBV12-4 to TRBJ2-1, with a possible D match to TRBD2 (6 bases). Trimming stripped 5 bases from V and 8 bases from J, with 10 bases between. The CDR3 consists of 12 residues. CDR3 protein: CASSGGGYEQFF. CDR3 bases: TGTGCCAGCAGTGGGGGAGGATATGAGCAGTTCTTC.

The CDR3 coding sequence is TGTGCCAGCAGCCAAGATCCTAGCGGGGGGCGAAATACGCAGTATTTT. Residues: CASSQDPSGGRNTQYF. The chain uses TRBV3-1 (or the pseudogene TRBV3-2) and TRBJ2-3; 11 bases are a match to TRBD2. CDR3 length equals 16 residues. Germline loops: CDR1 LGHDT, CDR2 YNNKEL (reference sequence). J lost 7 bases, V lost 0 bases, and 6 bases had no gene match.

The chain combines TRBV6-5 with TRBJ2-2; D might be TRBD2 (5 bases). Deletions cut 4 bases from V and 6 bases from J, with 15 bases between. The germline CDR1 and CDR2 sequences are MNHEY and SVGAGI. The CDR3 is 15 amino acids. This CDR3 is CASSSKLGKAGELFF. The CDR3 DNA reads TGTGCCAGCAGTTCCAAACTAGGGAAGGCCGGGGAGCTGTTTTTT.

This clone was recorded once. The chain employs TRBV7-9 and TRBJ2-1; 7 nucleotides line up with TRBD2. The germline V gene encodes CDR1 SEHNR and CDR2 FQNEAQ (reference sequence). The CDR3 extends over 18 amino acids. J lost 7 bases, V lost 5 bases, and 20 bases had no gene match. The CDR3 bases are TGTGCCAGCAGCGTCCCCCAGGGACGGGAGGCGAAGCTGAATGAGCAGTTCTTC. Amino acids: CASSVPQGREAKLNEQFF.

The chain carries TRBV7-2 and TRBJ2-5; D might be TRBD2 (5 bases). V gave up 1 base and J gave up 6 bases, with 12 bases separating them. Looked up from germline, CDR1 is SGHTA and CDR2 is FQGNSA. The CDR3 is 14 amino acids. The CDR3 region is CASSLDVGMKTQYF. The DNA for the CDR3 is TGTGCCAGCAGCTTAGACGTCGGGATGAAGACCCAGTACTTC.

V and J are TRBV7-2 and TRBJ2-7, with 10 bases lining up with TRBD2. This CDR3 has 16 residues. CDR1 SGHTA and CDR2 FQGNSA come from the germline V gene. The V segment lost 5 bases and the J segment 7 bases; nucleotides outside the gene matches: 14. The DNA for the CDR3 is TGTGCCAGCAGCCCCAGAGGCCCAGCGGGGGGGCGGGAGCAGTACTTC. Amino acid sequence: CASSPRGPAGGREQYF. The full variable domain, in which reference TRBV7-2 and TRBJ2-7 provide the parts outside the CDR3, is GAGVSQSPSNKVTEKGKDVELRCDPISGHTALYWYRQSLGQGLEFLIYFQGNSAPDKSGLPSDRFSAERTGGSVSTLTIQRTQQEDSAVYLCASSPRGPAGGREQYFGPGTRLTVT.

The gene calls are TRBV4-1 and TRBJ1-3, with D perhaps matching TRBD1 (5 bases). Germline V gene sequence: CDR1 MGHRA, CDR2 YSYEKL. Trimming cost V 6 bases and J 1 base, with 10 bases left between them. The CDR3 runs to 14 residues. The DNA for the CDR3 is TGCGCCAGCAGTTTTGGGGGGTCTGGAAACACCATATATTTT. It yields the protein CASSFGGSGNTIYF.

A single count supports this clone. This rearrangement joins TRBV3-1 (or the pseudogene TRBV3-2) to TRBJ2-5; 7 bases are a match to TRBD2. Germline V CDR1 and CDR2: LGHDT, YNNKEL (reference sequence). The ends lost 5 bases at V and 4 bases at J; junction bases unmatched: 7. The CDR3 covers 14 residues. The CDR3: CASSSRRELETQYF. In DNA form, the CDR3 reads TGTGCCAGCAGCTCACGGCGGGAGCTAGAGACCCAGTACTTC.

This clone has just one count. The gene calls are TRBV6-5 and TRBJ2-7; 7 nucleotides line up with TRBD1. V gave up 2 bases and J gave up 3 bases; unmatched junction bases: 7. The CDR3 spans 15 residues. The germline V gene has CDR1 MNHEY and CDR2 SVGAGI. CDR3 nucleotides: TGTGCCAGCAGTTACCCTCCGGGACAGAACTACGAGCAGTACTTC. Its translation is CASSYPPGQNYEQYF.

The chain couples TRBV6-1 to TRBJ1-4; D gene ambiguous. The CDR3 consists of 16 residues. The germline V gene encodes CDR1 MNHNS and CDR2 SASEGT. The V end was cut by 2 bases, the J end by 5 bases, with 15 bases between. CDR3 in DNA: TGTGCCAGCAGTGAATGGGCATCCCGAGGGAATGAAAAACTGTTTTTT. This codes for CASSEWASRGNEKLFF.

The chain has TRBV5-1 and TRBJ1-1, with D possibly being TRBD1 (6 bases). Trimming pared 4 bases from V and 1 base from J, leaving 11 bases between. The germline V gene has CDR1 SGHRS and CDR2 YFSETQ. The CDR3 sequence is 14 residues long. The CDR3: CASSPGHGNTEAFF. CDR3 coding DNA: TGCGCCAGCAGCCCGGGACACGGGAACACTGAAGCTTTCTTT.

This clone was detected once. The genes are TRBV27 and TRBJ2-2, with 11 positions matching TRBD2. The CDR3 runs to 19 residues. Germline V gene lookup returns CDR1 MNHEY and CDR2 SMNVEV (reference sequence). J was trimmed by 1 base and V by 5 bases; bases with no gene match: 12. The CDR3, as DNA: TGTGCCAGCAGTCCCTGGGGACTAGCGGCGAGTAGGAACACCGGGGAGCTGTTTTTT. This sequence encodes CASSPWGLAASRNTGELFF.

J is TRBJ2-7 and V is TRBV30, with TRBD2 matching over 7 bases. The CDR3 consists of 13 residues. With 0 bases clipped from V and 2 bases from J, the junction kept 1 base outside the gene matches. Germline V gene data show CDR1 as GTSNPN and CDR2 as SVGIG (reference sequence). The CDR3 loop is CAWSVGGPYEQYF. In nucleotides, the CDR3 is TGTGCCTGGAGTGTGGGAGGGCCCTACGAGCAGTACTTC.

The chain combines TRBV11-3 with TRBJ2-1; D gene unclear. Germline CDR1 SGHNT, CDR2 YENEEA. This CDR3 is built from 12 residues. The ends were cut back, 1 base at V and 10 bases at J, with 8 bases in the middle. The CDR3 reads CASSLGANEQFF. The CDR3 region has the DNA TGTGCCAGCAGCTTAGGGGCTAACGAGCAGTTCTTC.

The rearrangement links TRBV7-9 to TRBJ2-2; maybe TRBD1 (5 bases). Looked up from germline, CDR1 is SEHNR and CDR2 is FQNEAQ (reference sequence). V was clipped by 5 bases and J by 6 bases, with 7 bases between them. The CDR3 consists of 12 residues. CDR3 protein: CASSTTAGELFF. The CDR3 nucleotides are TGTGCCAGCAGCACGACAGCCGGGGAGCTGTTTTTT.

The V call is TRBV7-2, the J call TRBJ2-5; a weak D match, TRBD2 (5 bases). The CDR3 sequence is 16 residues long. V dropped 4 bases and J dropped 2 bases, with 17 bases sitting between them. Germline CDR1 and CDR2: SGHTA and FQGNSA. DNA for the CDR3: TGTGCCAGCAGCTCGGAGGCCGGGCCCTTACAAGAGACCCAGTACTTC. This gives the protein CASSSEAGPLQETQYF.

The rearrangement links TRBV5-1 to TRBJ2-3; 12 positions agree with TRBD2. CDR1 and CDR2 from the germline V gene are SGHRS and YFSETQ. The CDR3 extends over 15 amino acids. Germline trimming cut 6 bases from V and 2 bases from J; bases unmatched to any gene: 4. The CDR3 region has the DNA TGCGCCAGCAACCGACTAGCGGGGGACACAGATACGCAGTATTTT. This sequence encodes CASNRLAGDTDTQYF.

The CDR3 protein is CASRGGRASNQPQHF. DNA for the CDR3: TGTGCCAGCAGAGGGGGAAGGGCGAGCAATCAGCCCCAGCATTTT. This rearrangement joins TRBV2 to TRBJ1-5, with TRBD1 as a possible D gene (6 bases). This CDR3 is built from 15 residues. V gave up 6 bases and J gave up 1 base, with 13 bases separating them. The germline V gene encodes CDR1 SNHLY and CDR2 FYNNEI.

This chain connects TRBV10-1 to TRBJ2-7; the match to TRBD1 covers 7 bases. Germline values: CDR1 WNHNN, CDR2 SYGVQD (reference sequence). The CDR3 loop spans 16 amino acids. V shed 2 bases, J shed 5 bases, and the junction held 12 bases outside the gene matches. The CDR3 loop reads CASSEEPRQGDHEQYF. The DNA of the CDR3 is TGCGCCAGCAGTGAGGAGCCCAGACAGGGTGACCACGAGCAGTACTTC.

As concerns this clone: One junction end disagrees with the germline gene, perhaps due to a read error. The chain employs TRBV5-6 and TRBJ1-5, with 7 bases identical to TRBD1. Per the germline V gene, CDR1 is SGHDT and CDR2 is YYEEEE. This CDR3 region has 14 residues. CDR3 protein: CASTLGRGDQPQHF. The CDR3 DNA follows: TGTGCCAGCACCTTGGGCAGGGGGGATCAGCCCCAGCATTTT.

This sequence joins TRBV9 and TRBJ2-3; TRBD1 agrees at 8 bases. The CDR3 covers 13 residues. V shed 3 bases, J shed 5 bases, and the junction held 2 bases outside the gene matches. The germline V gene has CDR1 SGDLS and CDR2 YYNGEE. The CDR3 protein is CASSGQGKDTQYF. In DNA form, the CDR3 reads TGTGCCAGCAGCGGACAGGGGAAAGATACGCAGTATTTT.